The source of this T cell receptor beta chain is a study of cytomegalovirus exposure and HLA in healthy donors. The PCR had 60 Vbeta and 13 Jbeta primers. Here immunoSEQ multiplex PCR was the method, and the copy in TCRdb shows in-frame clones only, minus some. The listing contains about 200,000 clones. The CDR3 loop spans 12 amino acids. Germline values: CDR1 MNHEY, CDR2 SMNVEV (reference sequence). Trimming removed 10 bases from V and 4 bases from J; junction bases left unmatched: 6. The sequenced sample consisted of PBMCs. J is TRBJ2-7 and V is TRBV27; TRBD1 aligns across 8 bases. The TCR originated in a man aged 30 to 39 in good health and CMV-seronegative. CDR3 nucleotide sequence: TGTGCCACCAGGGGGCTAGCGTACGAGCAGTACTTC. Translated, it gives CATRGLAYEQYF.